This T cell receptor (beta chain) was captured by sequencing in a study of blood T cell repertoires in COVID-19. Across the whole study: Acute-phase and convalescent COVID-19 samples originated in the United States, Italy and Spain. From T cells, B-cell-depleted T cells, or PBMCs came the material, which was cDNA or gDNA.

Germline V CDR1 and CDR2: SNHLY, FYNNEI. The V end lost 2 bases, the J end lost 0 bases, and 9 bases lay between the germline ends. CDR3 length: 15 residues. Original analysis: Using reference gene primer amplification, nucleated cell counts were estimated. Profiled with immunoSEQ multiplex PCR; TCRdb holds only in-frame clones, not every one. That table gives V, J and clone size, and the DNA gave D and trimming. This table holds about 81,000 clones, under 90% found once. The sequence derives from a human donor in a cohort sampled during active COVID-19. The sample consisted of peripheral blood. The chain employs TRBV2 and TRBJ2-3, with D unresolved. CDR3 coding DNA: TGTGCCAGCAGTGAAAGCAGGCTTAGCACAGATACGCAGTATTTT. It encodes CASSESRLSTDTQYF.